This T cell receptor beta chain was recorded in a study of neurological immune-mediated disorders. This clonotype was detected many times. Every sequencing run generated over 160 million TCR-beta sequences from 15-18 subjects. TCRdb re-called the 5' RACE reads with MiXCR, one entry per CDR3 protein. The sample lists some 50,000 distinct CDR3 sequences, roughly 17% seen once, with under 4.5% in the top ten. Germline lookup yields CDR1 SGHTA and CDR2 FQGNSA. The V gene lost 5 bases and the J gene lost 7 bases, with 18 bases spanning the gap. This CDR3 has 14 residues. Maryland, USA blood bank volunteers served as healthy controls.

Sequenced sample: PBMCs. The rearrangement uses TRBV7-2 and TRBJ2-7, with D possibly being TRBD1 or TRBD2 (5 bases each). This clonotype originated in a man in his sixties in good health. Here the CDR3 reads CASSMAGTDREQYF. CDR3 in DNA: TGTGCCAGCAGCATGGCCGGGACCGACCGGGAGCAGTACTTC.